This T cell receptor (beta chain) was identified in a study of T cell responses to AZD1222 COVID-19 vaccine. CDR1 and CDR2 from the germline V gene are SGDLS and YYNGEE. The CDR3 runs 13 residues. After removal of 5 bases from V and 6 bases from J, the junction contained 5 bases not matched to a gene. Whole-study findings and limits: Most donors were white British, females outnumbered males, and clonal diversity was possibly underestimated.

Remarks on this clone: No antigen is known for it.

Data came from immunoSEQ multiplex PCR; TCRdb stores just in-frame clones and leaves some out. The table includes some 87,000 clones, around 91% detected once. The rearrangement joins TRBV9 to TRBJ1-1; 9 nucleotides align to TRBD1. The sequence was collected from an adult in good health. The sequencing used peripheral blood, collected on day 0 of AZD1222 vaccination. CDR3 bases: TGTGCCAGCAGGGGACAGGGTGGCCCTGAAGCTTTCTTT. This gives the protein CASRGQGGPEAFF.